A selection of T cell receptor beta chains follows, all from one sample in a study of monozygotic twins with inflammatory bowel disease. Following a re-call of the 5' RACE reads, TCRdb has one entry per CDR3 protein and lacks DNA. The table for this sample gives around 380,000 distinct CDR3 sequences. Source material: blood. The source is a human donor with ulcerative colitis or Crohn's disease, or a healthy co-twin of an affected twin (not recorded which). Both conserved end residues are part of each CDR3.

V gene	J gene	CDR3 protein
TRBV19	TRBJ2-3	CASSQYGQSTDTQYF
TRBV18	TRBJ2-2	CASSYSLRELFF
TRBV4-3	TRBJ2-1	CASSQDSSSYNEQFF
TRBV18	TRBJ1-1	CASSPEQQSTEAFF
TRBV5-1	TRBJ2-4	CASSPFPGQGPFNIQYF
TRBV28	TRBJ1-1	CASSLISRAEAFF
TRBV7-9	TRBJ2-3	CASSGPSSGSTDTQYF
TRBV29-1	TRBJ2-1	CSVLYVDSYNEQFF
TRBV3-1	TRBJ1-6	CASAFVRRSYNSPLHF
TRBV14	TRBJ2-7	CASSTIGVVEQYF
TRBV20-1	TRBJ2-7	CSAGDRGLNNEQYF
TRBV20-1	TRBJ2-1	CSASDPPGQGNNEQFF
TRBV28	TRBJ1-1	CAGEGRNTEAFF
TRBV7-9	TRBJ1-1	CASSWAQKATEAFF
TRBV7-2	TRBJ2-1	CASGTGGGSYNEQFF
TRBV5-1	TRBJ2-5	CASYSGTLGETQYF
TRBV20-1	TRBJ2-5	CSAREGGSLSGTQYF
TRBV5-6	TRBJ2-3	CASSLNSGGRTDTQYF
TRBV4-1	TRBJ2-5	CASSSGTGAETQYF
TRBV5-5	TRBJ2-5	CASSLAGNRQETQYF
TRBV6-2/TRBV6-3	TRBJ2-7	CASSSKWEFHEQYF
TRBV6-1	TRBJ1-2	CASSEYGRARGLYYGYTF
TRBV20-1	TRBJ1-5	CSAPRQPGGNQPQHF
TRBV28	TRBJ1-1	CASNPTGGILEAFF
TRBV5-1	TRBJ1-2	CASSLGDGSYYGYTF